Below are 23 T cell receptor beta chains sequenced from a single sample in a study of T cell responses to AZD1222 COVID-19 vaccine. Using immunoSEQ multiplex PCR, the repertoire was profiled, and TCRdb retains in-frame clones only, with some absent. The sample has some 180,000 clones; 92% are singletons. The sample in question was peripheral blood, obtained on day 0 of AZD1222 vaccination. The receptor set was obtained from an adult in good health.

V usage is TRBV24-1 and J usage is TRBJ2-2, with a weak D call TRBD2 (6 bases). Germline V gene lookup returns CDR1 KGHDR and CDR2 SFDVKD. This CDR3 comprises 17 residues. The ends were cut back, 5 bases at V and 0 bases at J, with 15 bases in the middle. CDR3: CATSARPGLPNTGELFF. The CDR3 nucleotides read TGTGCCACCAGTGCCCGCCCGGGACTTCCGAACACCGGGGAGCTGTTTTTT.

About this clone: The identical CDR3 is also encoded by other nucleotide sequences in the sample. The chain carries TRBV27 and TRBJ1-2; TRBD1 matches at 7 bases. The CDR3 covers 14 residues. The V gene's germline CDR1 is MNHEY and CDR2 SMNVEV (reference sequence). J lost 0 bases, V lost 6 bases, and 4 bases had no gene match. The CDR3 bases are TGTGCCAGCAGAGGGACAGCAGCTAACTATGGCTACACCTTC. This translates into CASRGTAANYGYTF.

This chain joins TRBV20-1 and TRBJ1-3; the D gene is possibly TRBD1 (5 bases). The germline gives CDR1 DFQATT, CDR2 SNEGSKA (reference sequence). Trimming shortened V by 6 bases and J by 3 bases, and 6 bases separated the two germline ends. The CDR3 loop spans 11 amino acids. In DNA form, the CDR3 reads TGCAGTGCGCAGGGTGGAAACACCATATATTTT. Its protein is CSAQGGNTIYF.

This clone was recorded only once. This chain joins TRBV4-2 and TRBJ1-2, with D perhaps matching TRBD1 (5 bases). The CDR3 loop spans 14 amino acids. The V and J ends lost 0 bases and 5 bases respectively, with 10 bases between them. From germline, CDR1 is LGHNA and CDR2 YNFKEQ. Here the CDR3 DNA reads TGTGCCAGCAGCCAAGAGGTGGGGACTTATGGCTACACCTTC. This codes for CASSQEVGTYGYTF.

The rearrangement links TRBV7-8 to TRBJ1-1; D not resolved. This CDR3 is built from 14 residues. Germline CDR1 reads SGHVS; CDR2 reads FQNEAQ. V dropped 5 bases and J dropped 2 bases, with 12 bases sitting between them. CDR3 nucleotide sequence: TGTGCCAGCAGCATTATGCAGGTTAACACTGAAGCTTTCTTT. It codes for CASSIMQVNTEAFF.

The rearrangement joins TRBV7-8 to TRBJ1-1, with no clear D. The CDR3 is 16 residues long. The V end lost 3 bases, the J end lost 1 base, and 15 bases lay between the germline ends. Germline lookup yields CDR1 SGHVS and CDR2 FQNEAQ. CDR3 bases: TGTGCCAGCAGCTTCCTCTCCACAGCGACGAACACTGAAGCTTTCTTT. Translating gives CASSFLSTATNTEAFF. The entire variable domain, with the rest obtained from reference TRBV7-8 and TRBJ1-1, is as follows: GAGVSQSPRYKVAKRGQDVALRCDPISGHVSLFWYQQALGQGPEFLTYFQNEAQLDKSGLPSDRFFAERPEGSVSTLKIQRTQQEDSAVYLCASSFLSTATNTEAFFGQGTRLTVV.

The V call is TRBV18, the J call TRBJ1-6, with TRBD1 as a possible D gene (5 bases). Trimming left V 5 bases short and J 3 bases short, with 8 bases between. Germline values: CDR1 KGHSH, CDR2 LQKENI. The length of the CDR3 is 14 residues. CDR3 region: CASSGGNYNSPLHF. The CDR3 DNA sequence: TGTGCCAGCTCAGGGGGGAACTATAATTCACCCCTCCACTTT.

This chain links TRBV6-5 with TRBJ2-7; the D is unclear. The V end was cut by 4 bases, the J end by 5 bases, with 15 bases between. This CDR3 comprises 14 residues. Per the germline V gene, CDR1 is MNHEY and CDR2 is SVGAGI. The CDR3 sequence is CASSSTPSNHEQYF. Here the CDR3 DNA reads TGTGCCAGCAGTTCGACACCGAGCAACCACGAGCAGTACTTC.

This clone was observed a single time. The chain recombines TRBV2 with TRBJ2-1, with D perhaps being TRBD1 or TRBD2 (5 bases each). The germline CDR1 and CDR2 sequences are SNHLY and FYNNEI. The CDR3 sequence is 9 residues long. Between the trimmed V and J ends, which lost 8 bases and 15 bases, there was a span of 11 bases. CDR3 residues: CASRGSAFF. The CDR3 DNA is TGTGCCAGCCGGGGCTCCGCGTTCTTC.

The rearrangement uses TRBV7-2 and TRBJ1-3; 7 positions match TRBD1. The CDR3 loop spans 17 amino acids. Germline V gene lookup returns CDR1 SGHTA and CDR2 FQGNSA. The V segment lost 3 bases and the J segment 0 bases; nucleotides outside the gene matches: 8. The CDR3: CASSFRGGQSSGNTIYF. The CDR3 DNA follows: TGTGCCAGCAGCTTCCGAGGGGGCCAAAGCTCTGGAAACACCATATATTTT.

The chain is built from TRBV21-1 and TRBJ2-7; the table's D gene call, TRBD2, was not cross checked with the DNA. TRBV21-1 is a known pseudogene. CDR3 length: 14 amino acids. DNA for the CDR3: TGTGCCAGCAGCAAAGCGGAGGCTTCCTACGAGCAGTACTTC. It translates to CASSKAEASYEQYF.

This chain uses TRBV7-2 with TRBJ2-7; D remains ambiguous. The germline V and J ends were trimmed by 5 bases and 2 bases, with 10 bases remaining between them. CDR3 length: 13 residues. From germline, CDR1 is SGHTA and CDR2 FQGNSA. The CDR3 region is CASSPPAAYEQYF. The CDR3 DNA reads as TGTGCCAGCAGCCCCCCGGCCGCCTACGAGCAGTACTTC.

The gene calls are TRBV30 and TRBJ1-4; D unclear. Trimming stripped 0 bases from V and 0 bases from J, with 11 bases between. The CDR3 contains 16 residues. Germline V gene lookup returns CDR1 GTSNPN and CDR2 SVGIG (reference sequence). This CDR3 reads CAWSVKEVATNEKLFF. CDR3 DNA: TGTGCCTGGAGTGTAAAAGAGGTCGCAACTAATGAAAAACTGTTTTTT.

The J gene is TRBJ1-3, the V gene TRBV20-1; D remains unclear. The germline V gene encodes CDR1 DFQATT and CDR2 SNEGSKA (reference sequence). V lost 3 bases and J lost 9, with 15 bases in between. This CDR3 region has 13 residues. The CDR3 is CSASKSGEGTIYF. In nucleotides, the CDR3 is TGCAGTGCTAGTAAATCTGGGGAGGGCACCATATATTTT.

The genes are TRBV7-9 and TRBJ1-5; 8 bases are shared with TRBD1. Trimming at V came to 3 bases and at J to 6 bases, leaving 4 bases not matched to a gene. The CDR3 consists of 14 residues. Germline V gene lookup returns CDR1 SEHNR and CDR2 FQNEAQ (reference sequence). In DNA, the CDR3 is TGTGCCAGCAGCTTTGGACAGGGCGCTCAGCCCCAGCATTTT. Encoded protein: CASSFGQGAQPQHF.

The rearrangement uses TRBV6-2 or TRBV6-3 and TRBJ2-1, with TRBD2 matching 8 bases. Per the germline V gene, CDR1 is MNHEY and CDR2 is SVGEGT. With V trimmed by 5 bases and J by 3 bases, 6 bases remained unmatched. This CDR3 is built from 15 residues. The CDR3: CASSQQRGSYNEQFF. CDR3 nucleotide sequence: TGTGCCAGCAGTCAGCAGCGGGGGAGCTACAATGAGCAGTTCTTC.

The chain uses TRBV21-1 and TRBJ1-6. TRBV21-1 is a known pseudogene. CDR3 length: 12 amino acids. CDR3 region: CASRPENSPLHF. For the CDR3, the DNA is TGTGCCAGCAGGCCAGAGAATTCACCCCTCCACTTT.

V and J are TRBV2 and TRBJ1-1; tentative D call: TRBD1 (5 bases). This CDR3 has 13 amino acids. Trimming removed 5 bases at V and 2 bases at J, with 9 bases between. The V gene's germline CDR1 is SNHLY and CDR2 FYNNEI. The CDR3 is CASSTQGNTEAFF. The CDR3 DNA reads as TGTGCCAGCAGTACTCAGGGTAACACTGAAGCTTTCTTT.

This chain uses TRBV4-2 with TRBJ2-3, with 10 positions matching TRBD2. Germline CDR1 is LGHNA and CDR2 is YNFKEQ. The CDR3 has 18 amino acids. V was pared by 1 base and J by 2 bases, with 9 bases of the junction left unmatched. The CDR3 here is CASSQARGSGGATDTQYF. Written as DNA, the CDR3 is TGTGCCAGCAGCCAAGCGCGGGGGAGCGGGGGGGCCACAGATACGCAGTATTTT.

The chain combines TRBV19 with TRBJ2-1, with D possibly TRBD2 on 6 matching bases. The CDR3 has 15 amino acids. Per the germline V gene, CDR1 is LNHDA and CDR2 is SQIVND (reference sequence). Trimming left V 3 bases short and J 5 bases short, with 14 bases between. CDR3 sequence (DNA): TGTGCCAGTAGTATCGGGGGACGCCCTCACAATGAGCAGTTCTTC. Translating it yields CASSIGGRPHNEQFF.

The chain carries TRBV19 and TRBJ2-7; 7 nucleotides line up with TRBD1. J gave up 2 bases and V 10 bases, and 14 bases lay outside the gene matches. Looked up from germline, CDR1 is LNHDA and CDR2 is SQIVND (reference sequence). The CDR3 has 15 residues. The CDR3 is CATSDIRDRAYEQYF. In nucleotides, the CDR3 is TGTGCCACCAGCGATATTCGGGACAGAGCCTACGAGCAGTACTTC.

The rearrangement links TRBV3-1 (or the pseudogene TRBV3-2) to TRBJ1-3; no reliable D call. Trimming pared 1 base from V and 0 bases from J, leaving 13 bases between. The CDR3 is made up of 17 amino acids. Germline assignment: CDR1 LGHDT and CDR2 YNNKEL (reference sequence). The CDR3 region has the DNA TGTGCCAGCAGCCAAGCGTCAGGACTAGTCTCTGGAAACACCATATATTTT. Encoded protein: CASSQASGLVSGNTIYF.

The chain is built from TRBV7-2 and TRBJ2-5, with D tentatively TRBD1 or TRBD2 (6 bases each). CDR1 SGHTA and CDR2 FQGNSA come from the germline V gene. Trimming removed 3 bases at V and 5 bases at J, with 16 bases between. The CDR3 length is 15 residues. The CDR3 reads CASSFSGGGPETQYF. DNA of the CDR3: TGTGCCAGCAGCTTTAGCGGTGGGGGGCCGGAGACCCAGTACTTC.